This TCR beta chain came from a study of control samples from healthy donors and cancer patients. The V gene end was trimmed by 6 bases and the J gene end by 5 bases; junction bases not matched to a gene: 6. Germline V gene lookup returns CDR1 SGHRS and CDR2 YFSETQ. The CDR3 covers 13 residues. Assay: immunoSEQ multiplex PCR; the TCRdb copy retains only in-frame clones and omits some. The data show about 160,000 clones, 94% seen once. Sample: PBMCs. The TCR originated in a man in his sixties with colorectal cancer. The V and J genes are TRBV5-1 and TRBJ1-2, with 8 bases that match TRBD1. This CDR3 is CASTKTGEYGYTF. In nucleotides, the CDR3 is TGCGCCAGCACAAAGACAGGGGAGTATGGCTACACCTTC. Variable domain in full (rest from reference TRBV5-1 and TRBJ1-2): KAGVTQTPRYLIKTRGQQVTLSCSPISGHRSVSWYQQTPGQGLQFLFEYFSETQRNKGNFPGRFSGRQFSNSRSEMNVSTLELGDSALYLCASTKTGEYGYTFGSGTRLTVV.